Listed below are T cell receptor beta chains from one sample, sequenced in a study of T cells expressing NK-cell markers. TCRdb reworked the 5' RACE reads into one entry per CDR3 protein, no DNA. Its listing shows roughly 120,000 distinct CDR3 sequences. The material sequenced was blood T cells: a sorted CD56 or NKG2C T cell subset, CD4+ or CD8+ T cells, or bulk PBMC T cells (not recorded which). Receptors originate from a woman between 18 and 69 years old in good health. Both conserved end residues are part of each CDR3.

TRBV29-1	TRBJ1-1	CSVEDRLNTEAFF
TRBV4-3	TRBJ2-3	CASSDGTGGHTQYF
TRBV3-1	TRBJ2-2	CASSPDRGGTGELFF
TRBV24-1	TRBJ2-7	CATSDQLAYEQYF
TRBV20-1	TRBJ2-5	CSARDRELPGEAQYF
TRBV12-3/TRBV12-4	TRBJ2-7	CASSRQGPYEQYF
TRBV3-1	TRBJ1-2	CASSQEGSGGHRFGYTF
TRBV12-3/TRBV12-4	TRBJ2-1	CASSLADEYNEQFF
TRBV6-2/TRBV6-3	TRBJ2-2	CASNGQGVTGELFF
TRBV7-6	TRBJ2-5	CASSPGGGGETQYF
TRBV6-5	TRBJ1-2	CASSYSVREGVGYTF
TRBV7-8	TRBJ2-7	CASSSSSYEQYF
TRBV4-3	TRBJ2-7	CASSQEADEQYF
TRBV6-5	TRBJ2-7	CASSYSPPGTDQTSEQYF
TRBV29-1	TRBJ1-1	CSVGGRAIEAFF
TRBV29-1	TRBJ2-7	CSVEGQNAYEQYF
TRBV14	TRBJ1-4	CASSPGSGPNEKLFF
TRBV6-4	TRBJ2-6	CASSDSDTGANVLTF
TRBV25-1	TRBJ2-3	CASSARTERDTQYF
TRBV10-2	TRBJ2-5	CASSERGYETQYF
TRBV28	TRBJ2-2	CASGRHSGELFF
TRBV7-2	TRBJ1-5	CASSLGQFSNQPQHF
TRBV30	TRBJ2-2	CAWSTPDTLPSAGELFF
TRBV29-1	TRBJ2-3	CSVDPAGGADTQYF
TRBV6-1	TRBJ2-2	CASIIAGELFF
TRBV4-3	TRBJ2-7	CASSQETGIVYEQYF
TRBV7-9	TRBJ2-1	CASSVAVGEQFF
TRBV27	TRBJ1-5	CASSLSDSNQPQHF
TRBV12-3/TRBV12-4	TRBJ2-1	CASSLYMGDYSYNEQFF
TRBV12-3/TRBV12-4	TRBJ2-1	CASSHDRVDNEQFF
TRBV15	TRBJ2-1	CATSRDLAISNEQFF
TRBV4-1	TRBJ2-3	CASSRVFGTDTQYF
TRBV19	TRBJ2-1	CASSTLAGVSYNEQFF
TRBV29-1	TRBJ1-1	CSVDLGKPEAFF